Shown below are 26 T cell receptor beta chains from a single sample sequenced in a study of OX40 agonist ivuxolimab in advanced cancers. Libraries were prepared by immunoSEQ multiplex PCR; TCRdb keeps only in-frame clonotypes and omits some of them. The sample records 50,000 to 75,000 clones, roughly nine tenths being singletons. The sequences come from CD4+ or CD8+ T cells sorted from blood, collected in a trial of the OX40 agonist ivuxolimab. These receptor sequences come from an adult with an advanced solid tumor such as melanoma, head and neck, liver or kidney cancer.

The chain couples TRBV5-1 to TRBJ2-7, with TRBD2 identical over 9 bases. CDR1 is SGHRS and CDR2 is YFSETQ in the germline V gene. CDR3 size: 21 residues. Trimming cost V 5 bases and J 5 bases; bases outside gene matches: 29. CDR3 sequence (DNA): TGCGCCAGCAGACGCAGGGGGTCAGGGGATTATAGCGGGAGCCCTCGCGACGAGCAGTACTTC. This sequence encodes CASRRRGSGDYSGSPRDEQYF.

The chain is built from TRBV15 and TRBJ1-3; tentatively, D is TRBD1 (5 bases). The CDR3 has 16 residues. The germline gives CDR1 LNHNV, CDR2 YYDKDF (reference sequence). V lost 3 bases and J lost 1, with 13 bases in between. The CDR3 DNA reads TGTGCCACCAGCAGGGTCGCTCAGGGATCTGGAAACACCATATATTTT. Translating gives CATSRVAQGSGNTIYF.

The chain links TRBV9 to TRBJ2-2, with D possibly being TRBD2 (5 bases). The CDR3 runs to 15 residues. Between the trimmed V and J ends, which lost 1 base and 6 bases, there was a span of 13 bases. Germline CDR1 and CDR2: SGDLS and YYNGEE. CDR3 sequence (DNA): TGTGCCAGCAGCGTAATCCAGACGGGGTCCGGGGAGCTGTTTTTT. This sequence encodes CASSVIQTGSGELFF.

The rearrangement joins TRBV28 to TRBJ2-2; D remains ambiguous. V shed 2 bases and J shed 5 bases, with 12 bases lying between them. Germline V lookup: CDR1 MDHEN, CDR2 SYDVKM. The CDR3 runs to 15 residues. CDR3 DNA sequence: TGTGCCAGCAGTTTACCCCGGGCCTTTACCGGGGAGCTGTTTTTT. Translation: CASSLPRAFTGELFF. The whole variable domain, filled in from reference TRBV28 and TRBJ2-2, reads DVKVTQSSRYLVKRTGEKVFLECVQDMDHENMFWYRQDPGLGLRLIYFSYDVKMKEKGDIPEGYSVSREKKERFSLILESASTNQTSMYLCASSLPRAFTGELFFGEGSRLTVL.

The CDR3 region has the DNA TGTGCCAGCAGTAACGACAGGGCGAACACTGAAGCTTTCTTT. Protein sequence: CASSNDRANTEAFF. The V call is TRBV27, the J call TRBJ1-1; 7 positions agree with TRBD1. Germline-derived CDR1 and CDR2 are MNHEY and SMNVEV (reference sequence). The V gene end was trimmed by 5 bases and the J gene end by 1 base; junction bases not matched to a gene: 4. The CDR3 runs 14 residues.

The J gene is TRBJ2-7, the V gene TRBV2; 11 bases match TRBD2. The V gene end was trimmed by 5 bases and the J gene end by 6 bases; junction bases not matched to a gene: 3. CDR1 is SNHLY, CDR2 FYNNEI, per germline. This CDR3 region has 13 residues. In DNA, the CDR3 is TGTGCCAGCAGTTACGGGACTAGCGGCGAGCAGTACTTC. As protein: CASSYGTSGEQYF.

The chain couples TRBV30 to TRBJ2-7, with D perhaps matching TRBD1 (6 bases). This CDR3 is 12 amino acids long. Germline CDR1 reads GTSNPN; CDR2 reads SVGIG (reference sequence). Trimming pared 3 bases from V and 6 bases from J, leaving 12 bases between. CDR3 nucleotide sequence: TGTGCCTGGAGCCCCCAGGGGTCCGAGCAGTACTTC. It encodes CAWSPQGSEQYF.

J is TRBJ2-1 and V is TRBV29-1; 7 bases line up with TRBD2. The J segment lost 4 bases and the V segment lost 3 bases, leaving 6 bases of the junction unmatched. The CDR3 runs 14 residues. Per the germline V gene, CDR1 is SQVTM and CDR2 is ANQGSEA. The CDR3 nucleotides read TGCAGCGTTGATGCTAGCGGAGTTTACAATGAGCAGTTCTTC. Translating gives CSVDASGVYNEQFF.

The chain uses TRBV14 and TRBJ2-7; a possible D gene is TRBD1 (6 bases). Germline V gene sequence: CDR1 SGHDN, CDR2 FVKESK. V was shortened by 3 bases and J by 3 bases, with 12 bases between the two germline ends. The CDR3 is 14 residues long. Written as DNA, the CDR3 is TGTGCCAGCAGCCACCTAACCAGGGGCTACGAGCAGTACTTC. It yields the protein CASSHLTRGYEQYF.

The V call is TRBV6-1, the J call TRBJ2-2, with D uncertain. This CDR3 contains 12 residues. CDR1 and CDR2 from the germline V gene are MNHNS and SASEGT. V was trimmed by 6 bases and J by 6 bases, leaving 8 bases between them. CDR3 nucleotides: TGTGCCAGCAGAATAGGGCCCGGGGAGCTGTTTTTT. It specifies CASRIGPGELFF.

The chain's CDR3 is CAITQQGAVTEAFF. CDR3 nucleotide sequence: TGTGCCATCACCCAGCAGGGGGCGGTCACTGAAGCTTTCTTT. This sequence joins TRBV10-3 and TRBJ1-1; 8 nucleotides agree with TRBD1. The CDR3 runs to 14 residues. Germline values: CDR1 ENHRY, CDR2 SYGVKD. The V gene end was trimmed by 7 bases and the J gene end by 4 bases; junction bases not matched to a gene: 8.

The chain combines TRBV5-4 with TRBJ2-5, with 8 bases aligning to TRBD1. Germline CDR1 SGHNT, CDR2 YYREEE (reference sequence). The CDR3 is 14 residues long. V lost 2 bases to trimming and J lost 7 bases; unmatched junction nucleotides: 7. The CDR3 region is CASSLAGGMGTQYF. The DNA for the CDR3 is TGTGCCAGCAGCTTAGCAGGGGGCATGGGGACCCAGTACTTC.

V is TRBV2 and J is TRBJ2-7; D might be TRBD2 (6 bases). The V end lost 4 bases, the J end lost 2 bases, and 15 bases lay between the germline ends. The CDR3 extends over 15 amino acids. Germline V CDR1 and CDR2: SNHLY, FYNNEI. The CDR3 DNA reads TGTGCCAGCAGTGCGGGACTCCTCACGCCCTACGAGCAGTACTTC. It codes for CASSAGLLTPYEQYF. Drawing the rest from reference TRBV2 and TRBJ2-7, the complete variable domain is EPEVTQTPSHQVTQMGQEVILRCVPISNHLYFYWYRQILGQKVEFLVSFYNNEISEKSEIFDDQFSVERPDGSNFTLKIRSTKLEDSAMYFCASSAGLLTPYEQYFGPGTRLTVT.

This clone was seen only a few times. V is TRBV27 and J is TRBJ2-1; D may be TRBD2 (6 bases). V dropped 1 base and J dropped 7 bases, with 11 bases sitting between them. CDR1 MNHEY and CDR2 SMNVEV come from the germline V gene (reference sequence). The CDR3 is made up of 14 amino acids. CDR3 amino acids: CASSLLAVRNEQFF. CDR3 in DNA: TGTGCCAGCAGTTTATTAGCGGTTCGTAATGAGCAGTTCTTC.

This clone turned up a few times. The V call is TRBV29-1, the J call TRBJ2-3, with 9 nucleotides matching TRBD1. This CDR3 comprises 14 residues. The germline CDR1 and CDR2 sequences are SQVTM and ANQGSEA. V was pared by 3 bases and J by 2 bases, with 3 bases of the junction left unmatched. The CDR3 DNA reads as TGCAGCGTTGATGGGACAGGGTACACAGATACGCAGTATTTT. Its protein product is CSVDGTGYTDTQYF.

As DNA, the CDR3 is TGTGCCAGCAGCGTAGCAGAGGGAGGCCCCCCGGATACGCAGTATTTT. The encoded protein is CASSVAEGGPPDTQYF. This sequence joins TRBV9 and TRBJ2-3; a weak D match, TRBD2 (6 bases). Per germline, CDR1 SGDLS and CDR2 YYNGEE. The CDR3 is 16 residues long. V lost 0 bases and J lost 6, with 17 bases in between.

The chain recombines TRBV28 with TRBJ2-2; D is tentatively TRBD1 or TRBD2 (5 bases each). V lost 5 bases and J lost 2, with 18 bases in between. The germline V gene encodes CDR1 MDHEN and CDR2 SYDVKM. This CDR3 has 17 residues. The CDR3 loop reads CASSNQPGRQNTGELFF. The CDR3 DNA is TGTGCCAGCAGTAATCAGCCGGGACGCCAAAACACCGGGGAGCTGTTTTTT.

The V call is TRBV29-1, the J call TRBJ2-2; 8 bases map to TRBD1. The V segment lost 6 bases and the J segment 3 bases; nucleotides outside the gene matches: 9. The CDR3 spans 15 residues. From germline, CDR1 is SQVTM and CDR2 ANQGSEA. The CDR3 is CSVMTGVTHTGELFF. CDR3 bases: TGCAGCGTGATGACAGGGGTTACCCACACCGGGGAGCTGTTTTTT.

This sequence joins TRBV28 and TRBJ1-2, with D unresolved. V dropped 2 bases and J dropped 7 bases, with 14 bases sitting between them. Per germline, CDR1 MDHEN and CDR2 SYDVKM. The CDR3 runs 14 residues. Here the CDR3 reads CASSLLRERGGYTF. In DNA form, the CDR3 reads TGTGCCAGCAGTTTACTCCGGGAACGTGGTGGCTACACCTTC.

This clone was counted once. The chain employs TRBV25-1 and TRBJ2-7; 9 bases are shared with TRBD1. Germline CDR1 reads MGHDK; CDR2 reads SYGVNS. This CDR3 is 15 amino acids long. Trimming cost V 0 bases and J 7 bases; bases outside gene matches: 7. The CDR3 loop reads CASSEYPGTGKEQYF. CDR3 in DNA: TGTGCCAGCAGTGAATACCCCGGGACAGGGAAAGAGCAGTACTTC.

Written as DNA, the CDR3 is TGTGCCAGCAGCCCCCCTTCCTGGGTCGGGTTCTTC. Protein product: CASSPPSWVGFF. The chain has TRBV7-2 and TRBJ2-1; D remains ambiguous. V was trimmed by 5 bases and J by 15 bases, leaving 17 bases between them. Germline CDR1 reads SGHTA; CDR2 reads FQGNSA. This CDR3 has 12 residues.

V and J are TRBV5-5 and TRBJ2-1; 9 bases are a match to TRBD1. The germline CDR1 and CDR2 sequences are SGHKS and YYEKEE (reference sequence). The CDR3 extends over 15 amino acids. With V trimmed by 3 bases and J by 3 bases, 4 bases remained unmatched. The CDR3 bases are TGTGCCAGCAGCTCGGGACAGGGCTACTACAATGAGCAGTTCTTC. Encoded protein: CASSSGQGYYNEQFF.

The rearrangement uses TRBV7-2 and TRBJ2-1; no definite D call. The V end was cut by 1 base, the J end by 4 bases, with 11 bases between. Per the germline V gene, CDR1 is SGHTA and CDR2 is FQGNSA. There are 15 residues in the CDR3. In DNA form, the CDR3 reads TGTGCCAGCAGCTTAGGGCCCGACCCGTACAATGAGCAGTTCTTC. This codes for CASSLGPDPYNEQFF. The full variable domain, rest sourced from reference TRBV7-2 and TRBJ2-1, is GAGVSQSPSNKVTEKGKDVELRCDPISGHTALYWYRQSLGQGLEFLIYFQGNSAPDKSGLPSDRFSAERTGGSVSTLTIQRTQQEDSAVYLCASSLGPDPYNEQFFGPGTRLTVL.

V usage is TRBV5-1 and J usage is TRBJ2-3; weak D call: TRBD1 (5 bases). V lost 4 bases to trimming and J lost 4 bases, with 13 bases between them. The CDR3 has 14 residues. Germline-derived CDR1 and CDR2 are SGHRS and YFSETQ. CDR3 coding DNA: TGCGCCAGCAGCCCGACAGTTCTCCCAGATACGCAGTATTTT. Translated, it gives CASSPTVLPDTQYF.

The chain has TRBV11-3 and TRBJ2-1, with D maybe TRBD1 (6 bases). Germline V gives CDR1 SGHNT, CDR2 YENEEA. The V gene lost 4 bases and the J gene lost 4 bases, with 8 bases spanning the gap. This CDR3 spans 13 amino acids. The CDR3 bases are TGTGCCAGCAGCTCACAGGGATACAATGAGCAGTTCTTC. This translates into CASSSQGYNEQFF.

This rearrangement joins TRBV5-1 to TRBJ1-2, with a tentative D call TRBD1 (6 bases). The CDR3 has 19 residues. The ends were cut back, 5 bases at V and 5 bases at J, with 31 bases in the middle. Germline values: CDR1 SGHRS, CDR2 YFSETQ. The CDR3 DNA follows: TGCGCCAGCAGTCCAAACCCCGGGACTACAGGGAGAAATGATTATGGCTACACCTTC. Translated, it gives CASSPNPGTTGRNDYGYTF.